The source of this T cell receptor beta chain is a study of blood T cell repertoires in COVID-19. Here immunoSEQ multiplex PCR was the method, and the copy in TCRdb shows in-frame clones only, minus some. The sample has about 310,000 clones, roughly nine tenths seen once. The count of this clone is one. The sample comprised peripheral blood. The origin of this receptor is a man younger than 35 with active or convalescent COVID-19.

For the CDR3, the DNA is TGTGCCAGCAGCTTAGATATCCGCCAGGATACGCAGTATTTT. It translates to CASSLDIRQDTQYF. This chain joins TRBV7-7 and TRBJ2-3; D not certain. This CDR3 is 14 amino acids long. The germline gives CDR1 SSHAT, CDR2 FNYEAQ (reference sequence). Deletions cut 1 base from V and 6 bases from J, with 11 bases between.